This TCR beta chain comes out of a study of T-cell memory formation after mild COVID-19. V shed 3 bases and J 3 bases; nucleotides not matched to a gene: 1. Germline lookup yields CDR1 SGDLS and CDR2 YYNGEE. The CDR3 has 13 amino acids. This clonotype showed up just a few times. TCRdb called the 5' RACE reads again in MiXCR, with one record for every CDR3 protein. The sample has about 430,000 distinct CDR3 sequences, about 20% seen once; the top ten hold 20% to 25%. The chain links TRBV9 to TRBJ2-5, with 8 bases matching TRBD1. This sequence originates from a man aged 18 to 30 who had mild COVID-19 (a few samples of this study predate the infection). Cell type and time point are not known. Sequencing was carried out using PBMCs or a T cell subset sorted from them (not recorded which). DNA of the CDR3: TGTGCCAGCAGCGCGACAGGGGAAGAGACCCAGTACTTC. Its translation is CASSATGEETQYF. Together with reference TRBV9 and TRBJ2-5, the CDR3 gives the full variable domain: DSGVTQTPKHLITATGQRVTLRCSPRSGDLSVYWYQQSLDQGLQFLIQYYNGEERAKGNILERFSAQQFPDLHSELNLSSLELGDSALYFCASSATGEETQYFGPGTRLLVL.